The 17 T cell receptor beta chains below all came from one sample that was sequenced in a study of identical twins. TCRdb itself ran the 5' RACE reads through MiXCR, one entry per CDR3 protein. This sample has approximately 410,000 distinct CDR3 sequences, with about 18% found just once. The specimen sequenced was naive T cells sorted from blood. The receptor set was obtained from a man aged 50 to 59 in good health.

This clonotype was detected only a few times. This chain connects TRBV29-1 to TRBJ2-7; 9 bases are shared with TRBD2. With V trimmed by 4 bases and J by 2 bases, 3 bases remained unmatched. CDR1 and CDR2 from the germline V gene are SQVTM and ANQGSEA. CDR3 length equals 13 residues. The CDR3 nucleotides read TGCAGCGTTGTGAGCGGGAGGACCTACGAGCAGTACTTC. This gives the protein CSVVSGRTYEQYF.

A few counts support this clonotype. The CDR3 sequence: CASSLALTSGISTDTQYF. The CDR3 nucleotides are TGCGCCAGCAGCTTGGCCCTCACTAGCGGGATCAGCACAGATACGCAGTATTTT. This chain connects TRBV5-1 to TRBJ2-3, with 10 bases identical to TRBD2. Trimming took 0 bases from V and 0 from J; bases not matched to a gene: 7. The V gene's germline CDR1 is SGHRS and CDR2 YFSETQ. The CDR3 sequence is 18 residues long.

The rearrangement links TRBV4-2 to TRBJ2-3; D possibly corresponds to TRBD2 (5 bases). V gave up 4 bases and J gave up 0 bases, with 17 bases separating them. The CDR3 totals 17 residues. Germline CDR1 reads LGHNA; CDR2 reads YNFKEQ. CDR3 region: CASSPVGSSGSTDTQYF. The CDR3 bases are TGTGCCAGCAGCCCGGTTGGGTCCAGCGGAAGCACAGATACGCAGTATTTT.

This clonotype was observed a handful of times. The V gene is TRBV10-3, the J gene TRBJ1-1, with 8 positions matching TRBD1. The germline V gene has CDR1 ENHRY and CDR2 SYGVKD. This CDR3 has 15 residues. Trimming at V came to 6 bases and at J to 0 bases, leaving 6 bases not matched to a gene. This CDR3 is CAISRDRIMNTEAFF. CDR3 bases: TGTGCCATCAGCCGGGACAGGATAATGAACACTGAAGCTTTCTTT.

The chain combines TRBV29-1 with TRBJ1-2; the D gene is possibly TRBD1 (6 bases). This CDR3 is built from 17 residues. Germline-derived CDR1 and CDR2 are SQVTM and ANQGSEA. With 0 bases removed from V and 4 bases from J, the gap between germline ends came to 21 bases. The CDR3 sequence is CSVEDLGGGHQPYGYTF. CDR3 sequence (DNA): TGCAGCGTTGAAGATCTAGGGGGAGGACACCAACCCTATGGCTACACCTTC.

This clonotype came up a few times. The gene calls are TRBV5-1 and TRBJ2-5; D is tentatively TRBD1 or TRBD2 (6 bases each). The germline V gene has CDR1 SGHRS and CDR2 YFSETQ. The V end was cut by 7 bases, the J end by 4 bases, with 14 bases between. The CDR3 has 13 residues. The CDR3 reads CASAKSGAETQYF. CDR3 sequence (DNA): TGCGCCAGCGCTAAATCGGGGGCAGAGACCCAGTACTTC.

V gene TRBV29-1 combines with J gene TRBJ2-2; D unresolved. Trimming cost V 4 bases and J 4 bases, with 10 bases left between them. This CDR3 has 13 amino acids. CDR1 and CDR2 from the germline V gene are SQVTM and ANQGSEA. CDR3: CSVVRTVTGELFF. CDR3 nucleotides: TGCAGCGTTGTCCGGACGGTCACCGGGGAGCTGTTTTTT.

The rearrangement uses TRBV11-2 and TRBJ2-7; D possibly corresponds to TRBD2 (7 bases). The length of the CDR3 is 16 residues. Germline V gene lookup returns CDR1 SGHAT and CDR2 FQNNGV. Trimming removed 6 bases from V and 2 bases from J, with 20 bases in between. The CDR3 coding sequence is TGTGCCAGCAGGCATACCTCCGGGGGGCCAGCCTACGAGCAGTACTTC. This sequence encodes CASRHTSGGPAYEQYF.

This clonotype was seen a handful of times. V is TRBV27 and J is TRBJ1-6; a weak D match, TRBD1 (5 bases). Per germline, CDR1 MNHEY and CDR2 SMNVEV (reference sequence). The CDR3 contains 14 residues. The ends were cut back, 5 bases at V and 7 bases at J, with 12 bases in the middle. CDR3 loop: CASSKTVVNSPLHF. CDR3 bases: TGTGCCAGCAGTAAGACAGTAGTCAATTCACCCCTCCACTTT.

V gene TRBV5-1 combines with J gene TRBJ2-7; TRBD2 matches at 11 bases. Germline CDR1 reads SGHRS; CDR2 reads YFSETQ. This CDR3 has 16 amino acids. V lost 0 bases to trimming and J lost 1 base; unmatched junction nucleotides: 3. The CDR3, as DNA: TGCGCCAGCAGCTTGGCGACTAGCGGGGATTCCTACGAGCAGTACTTC. Translated, it gives CASSLATSGDSYEQYF. Drawing the rest from reference TRBV5-1 and TRBJ2-7, the complete variable domain is KAGVTQTPRYLIKTRGQQVTLSCSPISGHRSVSWYQQTPGQGLQFLFEYFSETQRNKGNFPGRFSGRQFSNSRSEMNVSTLELGDSALYLCASSLATSGDSYEQYFGPGTRLTVT.

This chain uses TRBV12-3 or TRBV12-4 with TRBJ2-7; the D gene is possibly TRBD1 (6 bases). The CDR3 loop spans 14 amino acids. The V end lost 5 bases, the J end lost 0 bases, and 11 bases lay between the germline ends. In DNA form, the CDR3 reads TGTGCCAGCAGTGAGACAGGTCCCTCCTACGAGCAGTACTTC. It is translated as CASSETGPSYEQYF.

The chain links TRBV20-1 to TRBJ2-1; D unclear. The CDR3 sequence is 16 residues long. From germline, CDR1 is DFQATT and CDR2 SNEGSKA (reference sequence). The V end was cut by 0 bases, the J end by 3 bases, with 15 bases between. The CDR3 reads CSARDAGLNLYNEQFF. The DNA of the CDR3 is TGCAGTGCTAGAGATGCAGGTCTCAACCTCTACAATGAGCAGTTCTTC.

This clonotype was counted many times. The chain links TRBV6-4 to TRBJ2-4, with TRBD2 identical over 12 bases. Per germline, CDR1 MRHNA and CDR2 SNTAGT. CDR3 size: 21 residues. V lost 2 bases and J lost 0; bases outside the gene matches: 14. CDR3 residues: CASSDPRTILAGGLAKNIQYF. The CDR3, as DNA: TGTGCCAGCAGTGACCCCAGAACCATACTAGCGGGGGGTCTAGCCAAAAACATTCAGTACTTC.

In this sample, this clonotype turned up many times. The V gene is TRBV4-2, the J gene TRBJ1-4, with D possibly TRBD1 on 5 matching bases. The germline CDR1 and CDR2 sequences are LGHNA and YNFKEQ. The CDR3 covers 16 residues. Trimming removed 0 bases from V and 8 bases from J, with 16 bases in between. The DNA for the CDR3 is TGTGCCAGCAGCCAAGATGGGAGCCAGGGTGAGGAAAAACTGTTTTTT. As protein: CASSQDGSQGEEKLFF.

This clonotype was observed a few times. The V call is TRBV12-3 or TRBV12-4, the J call TRBJ1-5, with 7 bases fitting TRBD1. CDR3 length: 15 amino acids. The trim removed 5 bases at V and 4 bases at J, leaving 8 bases unmatched. The CDR3 DNA is TGTGCCAGCAGTCCTACCTGGGACAGTAATCAGCCCCAGCATTTT. Translated: CASSPTWDSNQPQHF.

This chain connects TRBV20-1 to TRBJ1-2, with a possible D match to TRBD1 (5 bases). The CDR3 covers 13 residues. Trimming removed 2 bases at V and 1 base at J, with 8 bases between. The germline V gene encodes CDR1 DFQATT and CDR2 SNEGSKA (reference sequence). This CDR3 reads CSARTGRNYGYTF. The CDR3 DNA sequence: TGCAGTGCTAGAACGGGGCGTAACTATGGCTACACCTTC.

This clonotype was seen more than once but under ten times. The chain couples TRBV12-3 or TRBV12-4 to TRBJ2-1; perhaps TRBD1 as D (6 bases). This CDR3 is built from 13 residues. V shed 1 base and J shed 8 bases, with 9 bases lying between them. CDR3 bases: TGTGCCAGCAGTTTAGAACAGGGCGATGAGCAGTTCTTC. Residues: CASSLEQGDEQFF.